This T cell receptor (beta chain) derives from a study of spatial heterogeneity in lung cancer. General study points: Mutation counts in tumors were tracked by counts of expanded intratumoral alpha and beta TCRs. Ubiquitous and regional nonsynonymous mutations were each tracked by the matching count of ubiquitous or regional expanded TCRs.

Each CDR3 protein is one row after TCRdb ran MiXCR on the 5' RACE reads. The sample shows 9,000 to 13,000 distinct CDR3 sequences, approximately 11% of them seen only once. This clonotype was seen many times. As yet, its antigen is unknown. The time point denotes: sample taken at primary tumor resection. Extraction of whole RNA from tumor, nontumor lung or frozen PBMC preceded unsorted sequencing. CDR3 size: 13 residues. Trimming cost V 1 base and J 7 bases; bases outside gene matches: 2. Germline CDR1 SGHKS, CDR2 YYEKEE (reference sequence). The rearrangement links TRBV5-5 to TRBJ2-3, with 8 bases lining up with TRBD2. This TCR derives from a male donor with early-stage non-small cell lung cancer. The sequences come from lung tumor tissue, collected at surgery. DNA of the CDR3: TGTGCCAGCAGCTTGACTAGCGGCTATACGCAGTATTTT. It is translated as CASSLTSGYTQYF.